The present TCR beta chain was sequenced within a study of cytomegalovirus exposure and HLA in healthy donors. General study points: A later analysis associated some 18,000 TCR beta sequences with HLA alleles at a 0.05 false discovery rate.

PCR employed 60 Vbeta and 13 Jbeta primers. Libraries were prepared by immunoSEQ multiplex PCR; TCRdb keeps only in-frame clonotypes and omits some of them. The table shows more than 150,000 clones, with 75% to 85% occurring only once. This clone was observed a few times. As yet, its antigen is unknown. Trimming removed 4 bases from V and 3 bases from J, with 22 bases in between. The CDR3 contains 17 residues. Looked up from germline, CDR1 is SGDLS and CDR2 is YYNGEE. The V and J genes are TRBV9 and TRBJ2-5; perhaps TRBD2 as D (9 bases). This sequence originates from a man between 18 and 35 years old in good health and CMV-seronegative. The sample comprised PBMCs. The CDR3 bases are TGTGCCAGCAGCCTCAGGGGGCGGGGGGGCCCAGAAGAGACCCAGTACTTC. Protein: CASSLRGRGGPEETQYF.